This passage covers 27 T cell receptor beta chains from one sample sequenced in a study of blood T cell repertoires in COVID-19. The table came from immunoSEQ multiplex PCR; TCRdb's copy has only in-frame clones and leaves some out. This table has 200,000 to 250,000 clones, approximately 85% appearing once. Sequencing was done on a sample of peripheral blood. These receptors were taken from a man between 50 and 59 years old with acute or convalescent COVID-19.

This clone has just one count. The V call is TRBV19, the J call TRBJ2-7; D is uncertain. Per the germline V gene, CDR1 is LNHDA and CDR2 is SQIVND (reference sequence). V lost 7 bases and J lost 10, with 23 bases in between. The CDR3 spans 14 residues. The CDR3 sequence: CASTITSRSAYQYF. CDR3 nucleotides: TGTGCCAGTACCATAACCTCAAGATCCGCCTACCAGTACTTC. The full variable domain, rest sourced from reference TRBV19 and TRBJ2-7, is DGGITQSPKYLFRKEGQNVTLSCEQNLNHDAMYWYRQDPGQGLRLIYYSQIVNDFQKGDIAEGYSVSREKKESFPLTVTSAQKNPTAFYLCASTITSRSAYQYFGPGTRLTVT.

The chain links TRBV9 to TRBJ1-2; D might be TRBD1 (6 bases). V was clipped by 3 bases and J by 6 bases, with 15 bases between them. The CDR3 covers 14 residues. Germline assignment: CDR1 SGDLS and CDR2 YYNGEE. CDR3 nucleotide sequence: TGTGCCAGCAGCGCTCAACAGGGTCTTGATGGCTACACCTTC. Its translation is CASSAQQGLDGYTF.

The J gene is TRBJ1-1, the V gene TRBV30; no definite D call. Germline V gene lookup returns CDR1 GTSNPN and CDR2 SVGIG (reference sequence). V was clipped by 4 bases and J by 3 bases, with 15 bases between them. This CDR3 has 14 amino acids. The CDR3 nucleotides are TGTGCCTGGACCCAAATCGGTCCCGACACTGAAGCTTTCTTT. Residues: CAWTQIGPDTEAFF.

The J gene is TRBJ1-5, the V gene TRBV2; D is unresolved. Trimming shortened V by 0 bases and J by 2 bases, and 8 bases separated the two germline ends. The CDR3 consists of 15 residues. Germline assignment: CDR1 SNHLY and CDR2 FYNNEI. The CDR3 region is CASSEASGRNQPQHF. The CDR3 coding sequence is TGTGCCAGCAGTGAAGCTAGTGGTCGCAATCAGCCCCAGCATTTT.

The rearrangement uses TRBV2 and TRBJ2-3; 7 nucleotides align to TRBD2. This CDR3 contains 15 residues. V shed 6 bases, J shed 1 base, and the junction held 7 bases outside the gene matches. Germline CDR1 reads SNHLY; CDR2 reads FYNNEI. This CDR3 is CASRARDYRTDTQYF. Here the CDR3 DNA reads TGTGCCAGCAGGGCCCGGGACTACCGCACAGATACGCAGTATTTT.

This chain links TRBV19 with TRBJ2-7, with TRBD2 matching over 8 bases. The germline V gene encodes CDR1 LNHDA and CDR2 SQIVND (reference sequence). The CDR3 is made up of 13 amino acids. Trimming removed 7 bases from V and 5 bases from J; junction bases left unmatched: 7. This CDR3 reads CASTERGGDEQYF. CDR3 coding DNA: TGTGCCAGTACCGAACGGGGGGGGGACGAGCAGTACTTC.

The CDR3 is CASSQGQGADNEQFF. The CDR3 bases are TGCGCCAGCAGCCAAGGACAGGGGGCCGACAATGAGCAGTTCTTC. The chain couples TRBV4-1 to TRBJ2-1, with TRBD1 matching over 10 bases. Trimming took 1 base from V and 5 from J; bases not matched to a gene: 2. This CDR3 is built from 15 residues. Germline V gives CDR1 MGHRA, CDR2 YSYEKL.

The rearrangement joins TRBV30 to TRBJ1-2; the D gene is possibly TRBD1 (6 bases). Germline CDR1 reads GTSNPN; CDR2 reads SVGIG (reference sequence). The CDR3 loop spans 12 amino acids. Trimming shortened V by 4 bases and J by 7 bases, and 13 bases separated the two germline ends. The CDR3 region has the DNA TGTGCCTGGACTTACAGGGTTGGTGGCTACACCTTC. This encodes CAWTYRVGGYTF.

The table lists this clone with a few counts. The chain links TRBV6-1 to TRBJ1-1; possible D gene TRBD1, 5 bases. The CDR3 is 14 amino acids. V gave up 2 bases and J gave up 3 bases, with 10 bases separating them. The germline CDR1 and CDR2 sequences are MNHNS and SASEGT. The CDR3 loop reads CASSELGGDTEAFF. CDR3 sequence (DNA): TGTGCCAGCAGTGAATTGGGGGGGGACACTGAAGCTTTCTTT.

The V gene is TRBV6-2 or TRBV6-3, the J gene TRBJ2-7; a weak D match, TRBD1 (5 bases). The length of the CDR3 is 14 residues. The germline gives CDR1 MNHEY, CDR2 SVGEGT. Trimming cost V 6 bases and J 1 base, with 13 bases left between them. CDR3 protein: CASSLTDRSYEQYF. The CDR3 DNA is TGTGCCAGCAGCCTGACAGACCGGTCCTACGAGCAGTACTTC.

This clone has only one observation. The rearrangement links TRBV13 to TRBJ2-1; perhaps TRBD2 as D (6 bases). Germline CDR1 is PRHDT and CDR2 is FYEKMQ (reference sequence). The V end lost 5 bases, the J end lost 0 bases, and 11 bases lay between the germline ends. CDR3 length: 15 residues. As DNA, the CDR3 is TGTGCCAGCAGCATTAGCGGTAGCTCCTACAATGAGCAGTTCTTC. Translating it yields CASSISGSSYNEQFF.

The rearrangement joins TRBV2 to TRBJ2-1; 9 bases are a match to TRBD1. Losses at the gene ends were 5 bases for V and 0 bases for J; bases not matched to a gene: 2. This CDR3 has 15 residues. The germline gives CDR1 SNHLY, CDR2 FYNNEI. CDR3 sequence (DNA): TGTGCCAGCAGTACAGGGGGCTACTCCTACAATGAGCAGTTCTTC. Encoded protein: CASSTGGYSYNEQFF.

The CDR3 loop reads CASSQGAYNSPLHF. For the CDR3, the DNA is TGTGCCAGCAGCCAAGGGGCCTATAATTCACCCCTCCACTTT. The chain is built from TRBV7-6 and TRBJ1-6; D may be TRBD1 (5 bases). The CDR3 contains 14 residues. V dropped 5 bases and J dropped 2 bases, with 7 bases sitting between them. CDR1 is SGHVS, CDR2 FNYEAQ, per germline.

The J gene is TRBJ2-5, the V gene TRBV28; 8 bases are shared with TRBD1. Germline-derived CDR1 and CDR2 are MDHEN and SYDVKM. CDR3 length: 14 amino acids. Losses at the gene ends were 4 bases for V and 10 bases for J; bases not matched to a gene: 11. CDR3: CASSSKHGQGVQYF. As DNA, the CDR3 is TGTGCCAGCAGTTCCAAACACGGACAGGGTGTCCAGTACTTC.

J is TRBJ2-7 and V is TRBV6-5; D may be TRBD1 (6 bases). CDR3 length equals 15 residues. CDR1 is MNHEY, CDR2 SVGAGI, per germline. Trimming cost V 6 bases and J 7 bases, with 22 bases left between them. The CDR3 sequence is CASRPTGTSLGEQYF. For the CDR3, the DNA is TGTGCCAGCAGACCCACCGGGACAAGTCTGGGTGAGCAGTACTTC.

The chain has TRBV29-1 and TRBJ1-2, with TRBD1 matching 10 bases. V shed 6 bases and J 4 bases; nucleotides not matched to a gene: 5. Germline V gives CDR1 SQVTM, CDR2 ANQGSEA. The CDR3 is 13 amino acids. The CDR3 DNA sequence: TGCAGCGTCCCGGGACAGGGGACCTATGGCTACACCTTC. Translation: CSVPGQGTYGYTF.

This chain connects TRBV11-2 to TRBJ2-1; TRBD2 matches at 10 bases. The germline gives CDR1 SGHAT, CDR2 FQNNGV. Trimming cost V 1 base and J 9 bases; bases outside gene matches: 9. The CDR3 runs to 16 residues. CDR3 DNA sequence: TGTGCCAGCAGCTTAGCCACTAGCGGGGCCTTAGGTGAGCAGTTCTTC. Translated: CASSLATSGALGEQFF.

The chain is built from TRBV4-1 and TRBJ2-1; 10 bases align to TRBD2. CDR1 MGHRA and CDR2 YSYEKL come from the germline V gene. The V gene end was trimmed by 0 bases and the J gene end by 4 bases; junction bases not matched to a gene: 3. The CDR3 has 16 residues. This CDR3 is CASSQELAGGYNEQFF. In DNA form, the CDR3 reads TGCGCCAGCAGCCAAGAATTAGCGGGAGGTTACAATGAGCAGTTCTTC.

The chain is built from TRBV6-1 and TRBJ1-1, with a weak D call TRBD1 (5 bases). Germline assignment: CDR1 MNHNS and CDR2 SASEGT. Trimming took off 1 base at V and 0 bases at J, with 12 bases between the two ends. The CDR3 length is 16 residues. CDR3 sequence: CASSEGPNRMNTEAFF. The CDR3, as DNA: TGTGCCAGCAGTGAAGGGCCAAACAGGATGAACACTGAAGCTTTCTTT.

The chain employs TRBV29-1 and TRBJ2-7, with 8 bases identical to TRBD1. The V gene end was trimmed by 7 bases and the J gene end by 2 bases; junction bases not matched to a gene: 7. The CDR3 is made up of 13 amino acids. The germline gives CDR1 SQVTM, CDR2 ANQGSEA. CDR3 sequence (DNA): TGCAGCGCCCGGACAGGGACGACCTACGAGCAGTACTTC. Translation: CSARTGTTYEQYF.

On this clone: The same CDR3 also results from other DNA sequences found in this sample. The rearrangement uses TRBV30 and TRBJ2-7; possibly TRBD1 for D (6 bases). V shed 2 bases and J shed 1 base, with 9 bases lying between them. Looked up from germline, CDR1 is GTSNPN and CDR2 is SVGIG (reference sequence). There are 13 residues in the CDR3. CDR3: CAWSRGISYEQYF. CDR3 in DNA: TGTGCCTGGAGTAGGGGGATTTCCTACGAGCAGTACTTC.

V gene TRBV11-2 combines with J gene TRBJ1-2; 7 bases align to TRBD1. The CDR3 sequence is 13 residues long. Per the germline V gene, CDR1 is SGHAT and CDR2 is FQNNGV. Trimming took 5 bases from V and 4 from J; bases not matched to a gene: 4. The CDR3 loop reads CASSRGLRYGYTF. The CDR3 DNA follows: TGTGCCAGCAGCAGGGGGCTGCGCTATGGCTACACCTTC.

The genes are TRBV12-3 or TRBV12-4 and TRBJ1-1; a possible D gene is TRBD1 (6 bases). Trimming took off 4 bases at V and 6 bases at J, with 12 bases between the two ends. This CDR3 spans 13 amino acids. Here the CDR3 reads CASSSIQGSEAFF. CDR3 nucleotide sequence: TGTGCCAGCAGTTCCATACAGGGATCTGAAGCTTTCTTT.

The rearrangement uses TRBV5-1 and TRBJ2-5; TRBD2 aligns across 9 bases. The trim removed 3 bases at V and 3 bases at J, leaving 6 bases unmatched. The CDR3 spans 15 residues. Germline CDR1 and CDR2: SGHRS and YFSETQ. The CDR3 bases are TGCGCCAGCAGCTCCCTGGGACTAGCAGAAGAGACCCAGTACTTC. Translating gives CASSSLGLAEETQYF.

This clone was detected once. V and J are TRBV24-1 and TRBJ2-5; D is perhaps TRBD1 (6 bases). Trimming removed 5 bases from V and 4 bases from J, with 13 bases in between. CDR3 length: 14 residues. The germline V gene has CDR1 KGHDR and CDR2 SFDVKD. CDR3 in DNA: TGTGCCACCAGTGCCGAGAAAGGGGGAGAGACCCAGTACTTC. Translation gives CATSAEKGGETQYF.

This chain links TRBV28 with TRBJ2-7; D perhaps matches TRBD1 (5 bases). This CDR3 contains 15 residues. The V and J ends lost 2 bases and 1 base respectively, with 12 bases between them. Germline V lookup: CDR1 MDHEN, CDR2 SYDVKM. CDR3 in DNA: TGTGCCAGCAGTTTACAGACAGTACCATCCTACGAGCAGTACTTC. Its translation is CASSLQTVPSYEQYF.

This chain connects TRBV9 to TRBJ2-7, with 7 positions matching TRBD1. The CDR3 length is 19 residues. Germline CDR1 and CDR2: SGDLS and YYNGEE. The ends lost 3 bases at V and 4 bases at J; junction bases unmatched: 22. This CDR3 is CASSALGATGERFRYEQYF. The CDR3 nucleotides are TGTGCCAGCAGCGCACTGGGCGCCACAGGGGAGCGTTTTAGGTACGAGCAGTACTTC.